Shown below are 8 T cell receptor beta chains from a single sample sequenced in a study of blood T cells in healthy people across ages. Next came a second PCR, run for about 6 to 11 cycles, which used a sample-barcoded 5' primer along with a J-beta primer mix. TCRdb reanalysed the 5' RACE reads using MiXCR and keeps one entry per CDR3 protein. The sample shows 1.5 million to 2 million distinct CDR3 sequences, 40% to 55% of them seen only once. Material: blood. The receptor source for this set is a woman aged 40 to 50 in good health.

The gene calls are TRBV27 and TRBJ2-5; no reliable D call. CDR3 size: 13 residues. Looked up from germline, CDR1 is MNHEY and CDR2 is SMNVEV (reference sequence). Trimming cost V 6 bases and J 5 bases, with 13 bases left between them. In DNA, the CDR3 is TGTGCCAGCAGAAACCTTATAAGGGAGACCCAGTACTTC. It codes for CASRNLIRETQYF.

The chain has TRBV6-6 and TRBJ2-3, with TRBD2 matching over 13 bases. With V trimmed by 6 bases and J by 2 bases, 5 bases remained unmatched. This CDR3 is built from 16 residues. Germline CDR1 MNHNY, CDR2 SVGAGI (reference sequence). The CDR3 here is CASRPGLAGYTDTQYF. CDR3 bases: TGTGCCAGCAGACCGGGACTAGCGGGGTACACAGATACGCAGTATTTT.

Here the CDR3 reads CASSYGGQGARNEQFF. CDR3 in DNA: TGTGCCAGCAGTTACGGGGGACAGGGGGCACGGAATGAGCAGTTCTTC. This chain links TRBV6-2 or TRBV6-3 with TRBJ2-1, with 12 nucleotides matching TRBD1. CDR3 size: 16 residues. The V gene's germline CDR1 is MNHEY and CDR2 SVGEGT. V trimming: 2 bases; J trimming: 7 bases; junction bases outside the gene matches: 6.

This clonotype occurred once. A single base separates this from a much larger clone, so it may be a read error. The chain is built from TRBV7-2 and TRBJ2-3, with 7 bases lining up with TRBD1. The junction had 5 bases not matched to a gene; V was cut back by 7 bases and J by 1 base. Germline CDR1 is SGHTA and CDR2 is FQGNSA. CDR3 size: 14 residues. The CDR3 reads CASTVGQGTDTQYF. The CDR3 bases are TGTGCCAGCACCGTAGGACAGGGCACAGATACGCAGTATTTT.

V gene TRBV20-1 combines with J gene TRBJ2-1; 7 bases fit TRBD1. This CDR3 has 15 amino acids. CDR1 is DFQATT, CDR2 SNEGSKA, per germline (reference sequence). V was pared by 0 bases and J by 3 bases, with 5 bases of the junction left unmatched. The CDR3 region has the DNA TGCAGTGCTAGAGATGAGGGGGCTCACTACAATGAGCAGTTCTTC. Amino acid sequence: CSARDEGAHYNEQFF.

The J gene is TRBJ2-4, the V gene TRBV5-6; D remains ambiguous. Germline V gives CDR1 SGHDT, CDR2 YYEEEE. CDR3 size: 16 residues. Trimming removed 4 bases from V and 0 bases from J, with 14 bases in between. CDR3 region: CASSQSGFGAKNIQYF. The CDR3, as DNA: TGTGCCAGCAGCCAGAGTGGGTTTGGAGCCAAAAACATTCAGTACTTC. Using reference TRBV5-6 and TRBJ2-4 for the parts outside the CDR3, the full variable domain is DAGVTQSPTHLIKTRGQQVTLRCSPKSGHDTVSWYQQALGQGPQFIFQYYEEEERQRGNFPDRFSGHQFPNYSSELNVNALLLGDSALYLCASSQSGFGAKNIQYFGAGTRLSVL.

V is TRBV11-2 and J is TRBJ2-5; either TRBD1 or TRBD2 may fit D (5 bases each). Gene TRBJ2-7 matches the end of the DNA better, so the J call may be wrong. Germline V gives CDR1 SGHAT, CDR2 FQNNGV. This CDR3 has 15 amino acids. The CDR3 nucleotides read TGTGCCAGCAGCTCCACAGAGGGACGGAACTACGAGCAGTACTTC. It specifies CASSSTEGRNYEQYF.

This clonotype was found a few times. The chain is built from TRBV28 and TRBJ2-5, with TRBD1 matching 9 bases. The CDR3 spans 15 residues. Per germline, CDR1 MDHEN and CDR2 SYDVKM. Losses at the gene ends were 6 bases for V and 3 bases for J; bases not matched to a gene: 8. The CDR3 DNA is TGTGCCAGCAGCCCAAGGGGGACAGGGAAAGAGACCCAGTACTTC. As protein: CASSPRGTGKETQYF.